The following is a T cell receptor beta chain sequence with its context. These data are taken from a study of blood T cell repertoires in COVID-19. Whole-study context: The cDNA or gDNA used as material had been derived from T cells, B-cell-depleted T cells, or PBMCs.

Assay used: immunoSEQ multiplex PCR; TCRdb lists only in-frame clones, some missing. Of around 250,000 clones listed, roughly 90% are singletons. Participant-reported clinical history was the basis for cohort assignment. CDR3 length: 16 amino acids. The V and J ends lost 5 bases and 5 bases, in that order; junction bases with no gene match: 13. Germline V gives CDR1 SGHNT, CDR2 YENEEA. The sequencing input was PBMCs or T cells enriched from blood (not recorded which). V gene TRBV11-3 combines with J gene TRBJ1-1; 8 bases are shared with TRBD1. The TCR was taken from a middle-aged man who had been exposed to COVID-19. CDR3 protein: CASSRSGTGGVTEAFF. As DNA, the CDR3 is TGTGCCAGCAGCAGATCCGGGACAGGCGGGGTAACTGAAGCTTTCTTT.